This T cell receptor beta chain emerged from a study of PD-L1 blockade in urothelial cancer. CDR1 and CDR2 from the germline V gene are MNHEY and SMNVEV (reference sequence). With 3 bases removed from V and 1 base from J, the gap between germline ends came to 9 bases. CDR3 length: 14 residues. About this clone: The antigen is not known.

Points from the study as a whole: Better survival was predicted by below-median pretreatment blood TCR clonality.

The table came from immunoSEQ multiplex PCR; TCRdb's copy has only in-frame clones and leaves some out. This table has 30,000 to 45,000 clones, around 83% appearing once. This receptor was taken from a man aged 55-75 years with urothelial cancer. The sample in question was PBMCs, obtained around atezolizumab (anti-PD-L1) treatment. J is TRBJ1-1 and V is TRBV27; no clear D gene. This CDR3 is CASSLADPNTEAFF. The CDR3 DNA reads TGTGCCAGCAGTTTGGCGGATCCGAACACTGAAGCTTTCTTT.